Listed here are 2 T cell receptor beta chains from one sample, sequenced in a study of human T cells and chemical hapten exposure. A single record per CDR3 protein comes from TCRdb applying MiXCR to the RACE reads. The sample holds 95,000 to 150,000 distinct CDR3 sequences, over 9% seen once. Documented time point: patch test 3, about 24 weeks after DPC sensitization. Sample treatment: therapeutic diphenylcyclopropenone sensitization with weekly scalp DPC. Sequencing used whole blood, obtained in connection with sensitization to the hapten diphenylcyclopropenone (DPC). The receptors derive from a woman aged 50 to 65 with alopecia areata. Some clones in this sample may be carry-over from other donors' samples.

This clonotype is deemed medium-sized. The chain couples TRBV29-1 to TRBJ2-7, with 7 bases aligning to TRBD2. V was clipped by 5 bases and J by 5 bases; unmatched bases: 15. CDR3 length equals 15 residues. Germline V gene data show CDR1 as SQVTM and CDR2 as ANQGSEA. This CDR3 reads CSVPNPSGFRDEQYF. For the CDR3, the DNA is TGCAGCGTTCCTAATCCTAGCGGTTTTAGGGACGAGCAGTACTTC.

This clonotype was seen a few times. The chain recombines TRBV7-2 with TRBJ2-1, with no clear D. Between the trimmed V and J ends, which lost 2 bases and 0 bases, there was a span of 8 bases. The CDR3 spans 15 residues. Germline assignment: CDR1 SGHTA and CDR2 FQGNSA. CDR3 in DNA: TGTGCCAGCAGCTTAATCCCGTTCTCCTACAATGAGCAGTTCTTC. This translates into CASSLIPFSYNEQFF.